This T cell receptor beta chain is drawn from a study of T cell responses to AZD1222 COVID-19 vaccine. Looking at the study overall: Second-dose schedules of about 4 or about 12 weeks were combined.

The germline CDR1 and CDR2 sequences are SQVTM and ANQGSEA. Deletions cut 5 bases from V and 3 bases from J, with 16 bases between. The CDR3 is 14 residues long. On this clone itself: As yet, its antigen is unknown.

Generated by immunoSEQ multiplex PCR, the TCRdb table keeps only in-frame clones and is missing some. The data show 130,000 to 150,000 clones, with approximately 88% seen just once and roughly 2% held by the top ten. Findings and limits, study-wide: Most donors were white British, females outnumbered males, and clonal diversity was possibly underestimated. Spike-specific TCR breadth and depth went up after people got two AZD1222 doses. Nearly half of spike-specific TCRs reportedly target unmutated variant regions.

The sequencing used peripheral blood, collected on day 0 of AZD1222 vaccination. The source of this sequence is an adult in good health. The chain combines TRBV29-1 with TRBJ1-1, with D unclear. The chain's CDR3 is CSVTPPRAYTEAFF. In DNA form, the CDR3 reads TGCAGCGTTACCCCCCCTCGCGCCTACACTGAAGCTTTCTTT.